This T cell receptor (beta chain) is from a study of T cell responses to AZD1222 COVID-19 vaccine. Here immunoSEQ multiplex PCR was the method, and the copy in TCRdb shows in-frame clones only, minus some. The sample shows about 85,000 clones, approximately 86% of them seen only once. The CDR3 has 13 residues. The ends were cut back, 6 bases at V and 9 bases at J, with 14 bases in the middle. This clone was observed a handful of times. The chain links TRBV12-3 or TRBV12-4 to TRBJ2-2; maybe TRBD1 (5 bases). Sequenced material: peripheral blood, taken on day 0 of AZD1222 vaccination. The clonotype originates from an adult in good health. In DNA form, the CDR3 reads TGTGCCAGCAGCCCTGGGGCCCGGAGGGAGCTGTTTTTT. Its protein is CASSPGARRELFF.